Below, 9 T cell receptor beta chains from the same sample are listed, as sequenced in a study of blood T cell repertoires in COVID-19. Libraries were prepared by immunoSEQ multiplex PCR; TCRdb keeps only in-frame clonotypes and omits some of them. This sample has tens of thousands of clones, with approximately 83% found just once. Sequencing was done on a sample of peripheral blood. These receptors all come from a human donor in a cohort sampled during active COVID-19.

This chain connects TRBV24-1 to TRBJ2-3; weak D call: TRBD2 (7 bases). This CDR3 is built from 15 residues. V was trimmed by 4 bases and J by 5 bases, leaving 15 bases between them. The germline V gene encodes CDR1 KGHDR and CDR2 SFDVKD. CDR3 sequence reads: CATSDPGGRGDTQYF. CDR3 DNA sequence: TGTGCCACCAGTGACCCCGGGGGGCGCGGAGATACGCAGTATTTT.

The chain carries TRBV30 and TRBJ2-5; 7 bases align to TRBD2. The CDR3 is 13 amino acids. Germline assignment: CDR1 GTSNPN and CDR2 SVGIG (reference sequence). The ends lost 7 bases at V and 5 bases at J; junction bases unmatched: 10. The CDR3 spells CASTRGGRETQYF. DNA for the CDR3: TGTGCCTCCACCCGGGGAGGGCGGGAGACCCAGTACTTC.

The chain's CDR3 is CASSLLRTSGVQETQYF. In nucleotides, the CDR3 is TGTGCCAGCAGTTTATTGCGGACTAGCGGGGTCCAAGAGACCCAGTACTTC. The chain combines TRBV27 with TRBJ2-5; 12 bases map to TRBD2. V dropped 1 base and J dropped 1; count of bases not matched to a gene: 4. The V gene's germline CDR1 is MNHEY and CDR2 SMNVEV (reference sequence). CDR3 length: 17 residues.

CDR3 nucleotides: TGTGCCAGCAGCTTACTAGCGGGAGTGGAGCAGTTCTTC. It specifies CASSLLAGVEQFF. The V call is TRBV7-9, the J call TRBJ2-1; 10 positions agree with TRBD2. V shed 2 bases and J 10 bases; nucleotides not matched to a gene: 2. Germline assignment: CDR1 SEHNR and CDR2 FQNEAQ (reference sequence). CDR3 length: 13 amino acids.

This chain uses TRBV6-5 with TRBJ1-4; D gene unclear. Trimming took off 5 bases at V and 8 bases at J, with 15 bases between the two ends. This CDR3 contains 14 residues. Per the germline V gene, CDR1 is MNHEY and CDR2 is SVGAGI. As DNA, the CDR3 is TGTGCCAGCAGTATCCTACGGAGTAAGGAAAAACTGTTTTTT. Protein product: CASSILRSKEKLFF.

This rearrangement joins TRBV28 to TRBJ2-1, with TRBD2 identical over 16 bases. Germline V lookup: CDR1 MDHEN, CDR2 SYDVKM. V shed 6 bases and J 3 bases; nucleotides not matched to a gene: 2. This CDR3 is built from 16 residues. The CDR3 sequence is CASRGLAGGNYNEQFF. CDR3 bases: TGTGCCAGCAGGGGACTAGCGGGAGGGAACTACAATGAGCAGTTCTTC.

This clone was found once. The V and J genes are TRBV10-2 and TRBJ2-5; TRBD2 might be the D (5 bases). In germline, CDR1 is WSHSY, CDR2 SAAADI. The CDR3 sequence is 15 residues long. V dropped 10 bases and J dropped 2 bases, with 20 bases sitting between them. This chain's CDR3 is CATLGPEVGQETQYF. DNA for the CDR3: TGCGCCACCTTAGGTCCGGAGGTGGGGCAAGAGACCCAGTACTTC.

The genes are TRBV10-3 and TRBJ2-7, with 9 bases fitting TRBD1. The J segment lost 2 bases and the V segment lost 2 bases, leaving 1 base of the junction unmatched. This CDR3 comprises 14 residues. CDR1 is ENHRY, CDR2 SYGVKD, per germline. The chain's CDR3 is CAISEGDRAYEQYF. The CDR3 nucleotides read TGTGCCATCAGTGAGGGGGACAGGGCCTACGAGCAGTACTTC.

This clone was picked up one time. An end of the junction differs from the germline gene, which may be a read error. The rearrangement links TRBV2 to TRBJ2-2, with a weak D call TRBD2 (5 bases). The CDR3 consists of 13 residues. Per germline, CDR1 SNHLY and CDR2 FYNNEI. The DNA for the CDR3 is TGTGCCGGCAGAGCGGAAAACACCGGGGAGCTGTTTTTT. Translated, it gives CAGRAENTGELFF. Full variable domain (remainder filled in from reference TRBV2 and TRBJ2-2): EPEVTQTPSHQVTQMGQEVILRCVPISNHLYFYWYRQILGQKVEFLVSFYNNEISEKSEIFDDQFSVERPDGSNFTLKIRSTKLEDSAMYFCAGRAENTGELFFGEGSRLTVL.